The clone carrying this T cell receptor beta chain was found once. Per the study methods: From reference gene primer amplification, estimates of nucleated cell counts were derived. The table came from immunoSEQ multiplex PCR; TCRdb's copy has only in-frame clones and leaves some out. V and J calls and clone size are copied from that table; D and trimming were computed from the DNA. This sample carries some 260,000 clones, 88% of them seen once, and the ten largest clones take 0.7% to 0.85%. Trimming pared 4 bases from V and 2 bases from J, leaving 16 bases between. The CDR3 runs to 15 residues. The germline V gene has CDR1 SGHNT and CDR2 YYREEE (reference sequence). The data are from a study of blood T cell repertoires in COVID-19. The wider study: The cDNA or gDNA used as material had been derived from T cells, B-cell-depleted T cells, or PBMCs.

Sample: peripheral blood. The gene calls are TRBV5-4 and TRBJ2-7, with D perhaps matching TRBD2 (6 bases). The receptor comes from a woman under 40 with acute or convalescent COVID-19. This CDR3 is CASSQPGTGAYEQYF. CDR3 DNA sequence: TGTGCCAGCAGCCAACCCGGGACGGGAGCCTACGAGCAGTACTTC.